The 9 T cell receptor beta chains listed next were all sequenced from one sample in a study of patients and donors after allogeneic stem cell transplantation. TCRdb re-called the RT-PCR reads with MiXCR, one entry per CDR3 protein. This sample has about 210,000 distinct CDR3 sequences, with around 40% found just once. Source material: blood, either unsorted or a sorted T cell fraction (not recorded which). The source of these receptors is a human donor who was either an allogeneic HSCT recipient or a stem cell or donor lymphocyte infusion donor (not recorded which). It is not recorded whose cells these are; they may come from a transplant donor.

The chain links TRBV3-1 to TRBJ1-1; TRBD1 agrees at 7 bases. V was pared by 1 base and J by 3 bases, with 8 bases of the junction left unmatched. Germline assignment: CDR1 LGHDT and CDR2 YNNKEL (reference sequence). The CDR3 runs 16 residues. The CDR3 DNA sequence: TGTGCCAGCAGCCAAGGGTTGGGACAGCCTTACACTGAAGCTTTCTTT. Amino acids: CASSQGLGQPYTEAFF.

V usage is TRBV29-1 and J usage is TRBJ1-1, with no clear D. Germline V gene lookup returns CDR1 SQVTM and CDR2 ANQGSEA. Trimming stripped 7 bases from V and 10 bases from J, with 19 bases between. The CDR3 is 12 amino acids. The CDR3, as DNA: TGCAGCGCCCGAGAGGCTAAAAGCGGAGCTTTCTTT. It codes for CSAREAKSGAFF.

This clonotype was counted between two and nine times. The rearrangement links TRBV4-1 to TRBJ1-2; D possibly corresponds to TRBD1 (5 bases). CDR1 MGHRA and CDR2 YSYEKL come from the germline V gene. CDR3 length: 15 residues. Trimming removed 1 base from V and 4 bases from J, with 13 bases in between. This CDR3 is CASSQVSGRLYGYTF. DNA for the CDR3: TGCGCCAGCAGCCAAGTGTCGGGACGCCTCTATGGCTACACCTTC.

The J gene is TRBJ2-3, the V gene TRBV30, with TRBD2 identical over 9 bases. Germline CDR1 is GTSNPN and CDR2 is SVGIG (reference sequence). The V and J ends lost 5 bases and 7 bases, in that order; junction bases with no gene match: 13. The CDR3 totals 15 residues. The CDR3 nucleotides read TGTGCCTGGCACCTTGCCGGGACTAGCATCCATACGCAGTATTTT. Its translation: CAWHLAGTSIHTQYF. Based on the CDR3 plus reference TRBV30 and TRBJ2-3, the full variable domain is SQTIHQWPATLVQPVGSPLSLECTVEGTSNPNLYWYRQAAGRGLQLLFYSVGIGQISSEVPQNLSASRPQDRQFILSSKKLLLSDSGFYLCAWHLAGTSIHTQYFGPGTRLTVL.

The chain uses TRBV10-3 and TRBJ1-2; the D gene is possibly TRBD1 (5 bases). Germline V CDR1 and CDR2: ENHRY, SYGVKD. The ends were cut back, 4 bases at V and 4 bases at J, with 13 bases in the middle. The CDR3 covers 14 residues. The CDR3 sequence is CAISGEPGPYGYTF. CDR3 sequence (DNA): TGTGCCATCAGTGGGGAGCCGGGACCCTATGGCTACACCTTC.

V and J are TRBV2 and TRBJ2-7; D perhaps matches TRBD2 (6 bases). This CDR3 region has 13 residues. CDR1 is SNHLY and CDR2 is FYNNEI in the germline V gene. The germline V and J ends were trimmed by 2 bases and 6 bases, with 11 bases remaining between them. Here the CDR3 DNA reads TGTGCCAGCAGTGAATATGGAGGGATCGAGCAGTACTTC. Its translation: CASSEYGGIEQYF.

The V call is TRBV6-2 or TRBV6-3, the J call TRBJ1-5, with 7 nucleotides matching TRBD1. Losses at the gene ends were 0 bases for V and 0 bases for J; bases not matched to a gene: 5. The length of the CDR3 is 17 residues. Germline CDR1 and CDR2: MNHEY and SVGEGT. The CDR3 loop is CASSYSNRGASNQPQHF. The CDR3 DNA follows: TGTGCCAGCAGTTACTCGAACAGGGGAGCTAGCAATCAGCCCCAGCATTTT.

V and J are TRBV3-1 and TRBJ2-7, with unresolved D. The CDR3 consists of 15 residues. Germline assignment: CDR1 LGHDT and CDR2 YNNKEL (reference sequence). The V end lost 3 bases, the J end lost 1 base, and 13 bases lay between the germline ends. The CDR3 nucleotides are TGTGCCAGCAGCCAGGGTCTGGTCGGATCCTACGAGCAGTACTTC. It is translated as CASSQGLVGSYEQYF.

V gene TRBV9 combines with J gene TRBJ1-2; D remains unclear. The germline V and J ends were trimmed by 4 bases and 5 bases, with 21 bases remaining between them. Germline CDR1 is SGDLS and CDR2 is YYNGEE. This CDR3 spans 16 amino acids. The CDR3 sequence: CASSPLWVPSPYGYTF. Here the CDR3 DNA reads TGTGCCAGCAGCCCCCTCTGGGTCCCGTCCCCTTATGGCTACACCTTC.